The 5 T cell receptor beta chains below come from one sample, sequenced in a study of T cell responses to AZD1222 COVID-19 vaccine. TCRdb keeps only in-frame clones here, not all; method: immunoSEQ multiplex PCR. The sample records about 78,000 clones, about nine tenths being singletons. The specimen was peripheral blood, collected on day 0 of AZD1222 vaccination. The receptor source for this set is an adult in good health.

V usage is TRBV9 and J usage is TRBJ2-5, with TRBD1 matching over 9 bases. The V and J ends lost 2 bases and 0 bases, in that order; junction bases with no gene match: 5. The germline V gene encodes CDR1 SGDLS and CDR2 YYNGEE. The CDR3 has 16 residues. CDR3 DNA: TGTGCCAGCAGCGTCGGGACAGGGATGTACCAAGAGACCCAGTACTTC. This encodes CASSVGTGMYQETQYF.

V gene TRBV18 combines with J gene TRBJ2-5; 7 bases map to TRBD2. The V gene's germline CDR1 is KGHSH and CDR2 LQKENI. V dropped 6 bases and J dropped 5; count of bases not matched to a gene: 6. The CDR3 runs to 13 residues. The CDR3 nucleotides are TGTGCCAGCTCCCCTAGGGGAGGGGAGACCCAGTACTTC. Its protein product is CASSPRGGETQYF.

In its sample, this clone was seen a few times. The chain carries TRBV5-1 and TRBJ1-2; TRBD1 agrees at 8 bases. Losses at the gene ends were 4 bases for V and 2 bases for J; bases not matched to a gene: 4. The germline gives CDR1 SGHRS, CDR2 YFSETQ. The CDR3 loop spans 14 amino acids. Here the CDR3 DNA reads TGCGCCAGCAGCCCACGGGACAGGAACTATGGCTACACCTTC. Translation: CASSPRDRNYGYTF. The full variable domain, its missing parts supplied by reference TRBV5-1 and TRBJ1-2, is KAGVTQTPRYLIKTRGQQVTLSCSPISGHRSVSWYQQTPGQGLQFLFEYFSETQRNKGNFPGRFSGRQFSNSRSEMNVSTLELGDSALYLCASSPRDRNYGYTFGSGTRLTVV.

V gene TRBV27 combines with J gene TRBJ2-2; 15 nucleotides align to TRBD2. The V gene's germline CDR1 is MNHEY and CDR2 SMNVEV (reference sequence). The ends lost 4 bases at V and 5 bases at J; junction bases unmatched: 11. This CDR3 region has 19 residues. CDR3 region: CASSSHGGLAGGRTGELFF. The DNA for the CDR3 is TGTGCCAGCAGTTCCCACGGGGGACTAGCGGGAGGAAGGACCGGGGAGCTGTTTTTT.

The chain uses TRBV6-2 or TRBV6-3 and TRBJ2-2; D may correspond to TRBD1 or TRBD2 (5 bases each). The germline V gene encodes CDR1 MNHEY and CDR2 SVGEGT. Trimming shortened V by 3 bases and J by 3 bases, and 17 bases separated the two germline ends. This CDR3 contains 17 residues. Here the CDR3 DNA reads TGTGCCAGCAGTTATGTCCTAGGGGACCCCCACACCGGGGAGCTGTTTTTT. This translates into CASSYVLGDPHTGELFF.